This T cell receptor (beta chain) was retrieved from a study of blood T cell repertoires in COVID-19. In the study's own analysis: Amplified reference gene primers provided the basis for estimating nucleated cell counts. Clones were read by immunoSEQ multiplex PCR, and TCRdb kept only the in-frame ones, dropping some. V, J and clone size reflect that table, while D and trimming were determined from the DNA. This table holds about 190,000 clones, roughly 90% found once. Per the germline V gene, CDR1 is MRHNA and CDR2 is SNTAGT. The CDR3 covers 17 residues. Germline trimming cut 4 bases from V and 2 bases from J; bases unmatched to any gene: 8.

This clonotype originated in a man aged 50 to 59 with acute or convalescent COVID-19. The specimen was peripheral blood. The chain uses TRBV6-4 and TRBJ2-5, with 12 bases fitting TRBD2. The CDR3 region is CASSGLAGGPVQETQYF. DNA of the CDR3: TGTGCCAGCAGTGGCCTAGCGGGGGGGCCGGTACAAGAGACCCAGTACTTC.